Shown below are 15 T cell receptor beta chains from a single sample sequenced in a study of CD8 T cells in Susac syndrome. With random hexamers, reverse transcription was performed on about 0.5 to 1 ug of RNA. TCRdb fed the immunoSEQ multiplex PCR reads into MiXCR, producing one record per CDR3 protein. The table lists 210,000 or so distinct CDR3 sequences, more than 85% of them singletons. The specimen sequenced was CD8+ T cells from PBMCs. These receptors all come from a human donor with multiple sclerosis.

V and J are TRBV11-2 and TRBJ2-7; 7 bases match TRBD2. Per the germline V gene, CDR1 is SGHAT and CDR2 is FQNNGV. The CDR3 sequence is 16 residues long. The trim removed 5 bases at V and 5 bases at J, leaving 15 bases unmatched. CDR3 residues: CASSPNLAGVSHEQYF. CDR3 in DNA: TGTGCCAGCAGCCCCAATTTGGCGGGAGTCAGCCACGAGCAGTACTTC.

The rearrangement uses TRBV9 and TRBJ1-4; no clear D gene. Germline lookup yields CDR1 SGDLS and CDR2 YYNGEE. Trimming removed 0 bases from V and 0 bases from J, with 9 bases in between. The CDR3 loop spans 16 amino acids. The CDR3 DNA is TGTGCCAGCAGCGTAGCGGACGTGGCAACTAATGAAAAACTGTTTTTT. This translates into CASSVADVATNEKLFF.

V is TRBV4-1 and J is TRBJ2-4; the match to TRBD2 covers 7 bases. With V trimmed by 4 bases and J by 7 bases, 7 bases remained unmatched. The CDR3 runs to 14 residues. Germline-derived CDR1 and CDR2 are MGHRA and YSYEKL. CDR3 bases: TGCGCCAGCAGCCGAGGACTAGAGGCGAACATTCAGTACTTC. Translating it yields CASSRGLEANIQYF.

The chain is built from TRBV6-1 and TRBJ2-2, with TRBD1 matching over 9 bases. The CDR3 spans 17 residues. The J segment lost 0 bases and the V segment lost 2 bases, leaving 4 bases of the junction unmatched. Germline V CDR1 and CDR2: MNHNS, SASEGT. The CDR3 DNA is TGTGCCAGCAGTGAACCGTGGACAGGGGCGAACACCGGGGAGCTGTTTTTT. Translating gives CASSEPWTGANTGELFF.

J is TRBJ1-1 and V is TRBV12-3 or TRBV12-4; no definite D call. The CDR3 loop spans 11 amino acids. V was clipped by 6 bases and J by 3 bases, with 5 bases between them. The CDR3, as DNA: TGTGCCAGCAGAGCCGACACTGAAGCTTTCTTT. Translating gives CASRADTEAFF.

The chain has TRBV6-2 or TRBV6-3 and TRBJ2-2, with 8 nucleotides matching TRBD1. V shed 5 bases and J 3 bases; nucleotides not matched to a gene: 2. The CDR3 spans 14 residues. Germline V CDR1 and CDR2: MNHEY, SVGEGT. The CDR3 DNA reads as TGTGCCAGCAGTACGGGACAGGACACCGGGGAGCTGTTTTTT. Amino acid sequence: CASSTGQDTGELFF.

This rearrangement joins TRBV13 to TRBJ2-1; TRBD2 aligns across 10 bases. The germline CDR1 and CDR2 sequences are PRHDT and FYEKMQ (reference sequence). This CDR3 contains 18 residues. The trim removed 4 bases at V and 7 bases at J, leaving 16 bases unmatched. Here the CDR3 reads CASSSPRSGGAGRNEQFF. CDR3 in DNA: TGTGCCAGCAGCTCGCCTCGAAGCGGGGGGGCCGGTCGGAATGAGCAGTTCTTC.

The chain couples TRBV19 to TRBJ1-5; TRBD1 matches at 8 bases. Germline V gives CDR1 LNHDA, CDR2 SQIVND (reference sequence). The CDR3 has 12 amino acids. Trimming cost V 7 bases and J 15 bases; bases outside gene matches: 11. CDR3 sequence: CASIFPGTGWHF. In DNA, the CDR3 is TGTGCCAGTATCTTCCCCGGGACAGGCTGGCATTTT.

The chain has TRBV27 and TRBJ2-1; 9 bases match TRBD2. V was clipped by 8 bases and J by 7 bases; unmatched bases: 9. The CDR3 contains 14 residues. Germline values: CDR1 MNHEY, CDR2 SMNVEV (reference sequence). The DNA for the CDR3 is TGTGCCAGCCAGCAAAGCGGGAGGATTAATGAGCAGTTCTTC. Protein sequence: CASQQSGRINEQFF.

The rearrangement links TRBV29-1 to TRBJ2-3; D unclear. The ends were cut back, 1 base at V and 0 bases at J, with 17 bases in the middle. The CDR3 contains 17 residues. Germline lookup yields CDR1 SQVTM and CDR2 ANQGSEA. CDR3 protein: CSVEVPYSKASTDTQYF. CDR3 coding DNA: TGCAGCGTTGAAGTGCCTTACAGTAAGGCTAGCACAGATACGCAGTATTTT.

CDR3 coding DNA: TGTGCCAGCAGTTTATCGTCGATTAGTGACGATGAGCAGTTCTTC. Translated, it gives CASSLSSISDDEQFF. The chain employs TRBV27 and TRBJ2-1; the D is unclear. V lost 0 bases and J 8 bases, leaving 14 bases between the germline ends. This CDR3 contains 15 residues. The germline V gene encodes CDR1 MNHEY and CDR2 SMNVEV (reference sequence).

CDR3: CASSGDRQQETQYF. The CDR3 DNA follows: TGTGCCAGCAGTGGGGACAGACAGCAAGAGACCCAGTACTTC. The chain uses TRBV28 and TRBJ2-5; the match to TRBD1 covers 7 bases. Germline trimming cut 5 bases from V and 2 bases from J; bases unmatched to any gene: 5. Looked up from germline, CDR1 is MDHEN and CDR2 is SYDVKM. This CDR3 spans 14 amino acids. Using reference TRBV28 and TRBJ2-5 for the parts outside the CDR3, the full variable domain is DVKVTQSSRYLVKRTGEKVFLECVQDMDHENMFWYRQDPGLGLRLIYFSYDVKMKEKGDIPEGYSVSREKKERFSLILESASTNQTSMYLCASSGDRQQETQYFGPGTRLLVL.

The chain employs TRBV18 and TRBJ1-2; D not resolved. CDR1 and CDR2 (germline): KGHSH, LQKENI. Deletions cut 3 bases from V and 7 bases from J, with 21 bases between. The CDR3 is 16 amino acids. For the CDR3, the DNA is TGTGCCAGCTCACCCAGAGAGATAACGCTGGTCTCTGGCTACACCTTC. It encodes CASSPREITLVSGYTF.

The CDR3 nucleotides read TGTGCCAGCAGCCAATTTGCAACTAATGAAAAACTGTTTTTT. Its protein product is CASSQFATNEKLFF. The V and J genes are TRBV11-3 and TRBJ1-4; the D is unclear. The germline CDR1 and CDR2 sequences are SGHNT and YENEEA. The CDR3 covers 14 residues. V dropped 5 bases and J dropped 0 bases, with 7 bases sitting between them.

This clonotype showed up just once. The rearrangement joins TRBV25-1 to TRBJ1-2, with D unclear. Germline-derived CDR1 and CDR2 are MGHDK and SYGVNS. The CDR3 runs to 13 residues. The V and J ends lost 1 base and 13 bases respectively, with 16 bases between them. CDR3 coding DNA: TGTGCCAGCAGTGAATCGACATCTCGTCGTCGCACCTTC. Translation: CASSESTSRRRTF.